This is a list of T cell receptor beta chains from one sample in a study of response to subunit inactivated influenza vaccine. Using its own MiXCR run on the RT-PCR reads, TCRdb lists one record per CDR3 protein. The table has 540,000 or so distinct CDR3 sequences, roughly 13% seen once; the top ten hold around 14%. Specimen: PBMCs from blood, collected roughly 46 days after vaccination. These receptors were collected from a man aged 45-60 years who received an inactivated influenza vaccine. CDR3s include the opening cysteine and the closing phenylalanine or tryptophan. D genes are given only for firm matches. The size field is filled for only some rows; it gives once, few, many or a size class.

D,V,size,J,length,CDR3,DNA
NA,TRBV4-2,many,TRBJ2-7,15,CASSQEEGGGYEQYF,TGTGCCAGCAGCCAAGAAGAGGGAGGGGGCTACGAGCAGTACTTC
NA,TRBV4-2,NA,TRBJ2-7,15,CASSQVLESSYEQYF,TGTGCCAGCAGCCAGGTGCTCGAGAGCTCCTACGAGCAGTACTTC
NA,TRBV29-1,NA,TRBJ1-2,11,CSVELIYGYTF,TGCAGCGTTGAACTGATCTATGGCTACACCTTC
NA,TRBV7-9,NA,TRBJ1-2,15,CASSVPGRGSYGYTF,TGTGCCAGCAGCGTACCAGGGAGAGGGAGCTATGGCTACACCTTC
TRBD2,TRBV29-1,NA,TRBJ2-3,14,CSSMTSGTADTQYF,TGCAGCTCCATGACTAGCGGGACCGCAGATACGCAGTATTTT
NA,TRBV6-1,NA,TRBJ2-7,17,CASSDGRRIGKLYEQYF,TGTGCCAGCAGTGACGGGAGACGGATCGGTAAGCTCTACGAGCAGTACTTC
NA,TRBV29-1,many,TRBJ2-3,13,CSVGTGARDTQYF,TGCAGCGTGGGGACGGGGGCTAGGGACACGCAGTATTTT
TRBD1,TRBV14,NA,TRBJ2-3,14,CASSQTGVGDTQYF,TGTGCCAGCAGCCAAACAGGGGTGGGAGATACGCAGTATTTT
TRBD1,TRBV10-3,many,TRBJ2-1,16,CAISERQGLKLNEQFF,TGTGCCATCAGTGAACGACAGGGATTGAAGTTGAATGAGCAGTTCTTC
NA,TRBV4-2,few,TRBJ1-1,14,CASSQDEGNTEAFF,TGTGCCAGCAGCCAAGATGAGGGGAACACTGAAGCTTTCTTT
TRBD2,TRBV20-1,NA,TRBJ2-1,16,CSARPSGRGVYNEQFF,TGCAGTGCTAGACCCAGCGGGAGAGGGGTTTACAATGAGCAGTTCTTC
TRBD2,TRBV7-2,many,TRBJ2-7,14,CASSRLAGSYEQYF,TGTGCCAGCAGCCGACTAGCGGGATCCTACGAGCAGTACTTC
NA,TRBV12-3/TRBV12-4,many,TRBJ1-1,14,CASSTDYLTSQAFF,TGTGCCAGCAGTACGGACTACTTAACTTCCCAAGCTTTCTTT
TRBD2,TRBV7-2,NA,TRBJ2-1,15,CASSLVAGAWNEQFF,TGTGCCAGCAGCTTAGTGGCGGGAGCGTGGAATGAGCAGTTCTTC
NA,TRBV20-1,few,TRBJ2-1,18,CSAPPGWRGGQSYNEQFF,TGCAGTGCCCCGCCGGGCTGGCGCGGGGGACAATCCTACAATGAGCAGTTCTTC
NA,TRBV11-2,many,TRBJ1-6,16,CASSLVALGGGSPLHF,TGTGCCAGCAGCTTAGTAGCCCTAGGTGGCGGGTCACCCCTCCACTTT
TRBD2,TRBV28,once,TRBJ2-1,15,CASSAPGTSVNEQFF,TGTGCCAGCAGTGCTCCCGGGACTAGCGTCAATGAGCAGTTCTTC
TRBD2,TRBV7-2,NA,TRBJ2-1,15,CASSLGGLGSNEQFF,TGTGCCAGCAGCTTAGGGGGACTAGGCTCCAATGAGCAGTTCTTC
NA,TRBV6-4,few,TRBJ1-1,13,CASSAQGGAEAFF,TGTGCCAGCAGCGCACAGGGTGGGGCTGAAGCTTTCTTT
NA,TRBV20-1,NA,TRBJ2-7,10,CSGSYYEQYF,TGCAGTGGGTCGTACTACGAGCAGTACTTC
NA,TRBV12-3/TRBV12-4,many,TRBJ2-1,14,CASSSASSYNEQFF,TGTGCCAGCAGTTCTGCAAGCTCCTACAATGAGCAGTTCTTC
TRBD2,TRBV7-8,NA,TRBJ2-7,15,CASSYRTSGPYEQYF,TGTGCCAGCAGCTACCGGACTAGCGGGCCCTACGAGCAGTACTTC
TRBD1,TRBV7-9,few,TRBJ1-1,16,CASSLVTGTRNTEAFF,TGTGCCAGCAGCTTAGTGACAGGGACGAGGAACACTGAAGCTTTCTTT
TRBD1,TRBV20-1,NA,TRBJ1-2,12,CSAKDREYGYTF,TGCAGTGCTAAAGACAGGGAGTATGGCTACACCTTC
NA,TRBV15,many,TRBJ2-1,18,CATSRDTAGQGVGNEQFF,TGTGCCACCAGCAGAGATACGGCGGGGCAGGGAGTGGGCAATGAGCAGTTCTTC
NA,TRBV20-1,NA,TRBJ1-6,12,CSASRGGSPLHF,TGCAGTGCTAGTCGGGGCGGCTCACCCCTCCACTTT
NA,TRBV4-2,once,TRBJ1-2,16,CASSQTSTGAYYGYTF,TGTGCCAGCAGCCAAACTTCAACAGGAGCCTACTATGGCTACACCTTC
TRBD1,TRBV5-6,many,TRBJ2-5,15,CASSLTGLNQETQYF,TGTGCCAGCAGCCTGACAGGGCTAAACCAAGAGACCCAGTACTTC
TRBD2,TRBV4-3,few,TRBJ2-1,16,CASSQVWGGSHNEQFF,TGCGCCAGCAGCCAAGTTTGGGGCGGGAGCCACAATGAGCAGTTCTTC
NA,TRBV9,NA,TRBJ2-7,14,CASSVGGTTYEQYF,TGTGCCAGCAGCGTAGGTGGAACTACCTACGAGCAGTACTTC
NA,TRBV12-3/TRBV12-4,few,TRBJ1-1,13,CASTQPANTEAFF,TGTGCCAGCACCCAGCCGGCGAACACTGAAGCTTTCTTT
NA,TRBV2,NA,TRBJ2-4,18,CTRSFKPGGQDAKNIQYF,TGTACCCGCAGTTTTAAGCCCGGGGGGCAGGATGCCAAAAACATTCAGTACTTC
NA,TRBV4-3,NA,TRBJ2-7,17,CASSQESSSTEPYEQYF,TGCGCCAGCAGCCAAGAATCCTCCTCGACGGAGCCCTACGAGCAGTACTTC
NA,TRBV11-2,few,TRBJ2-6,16,CASSLQQVSGANVLTF,TGTGCCAGCAGCTTACAACAGGTGTCAGGGGCCAACGTCCTGACTTTC
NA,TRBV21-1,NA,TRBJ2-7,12,CASSKVSGEQYF,TGTGCCAGCAGCAAAGTTTCGGGGGAGCAGTACTTC
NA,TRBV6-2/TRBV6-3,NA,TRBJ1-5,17,CASSYSTVRQLNQPQHF,TGTGCCAGCAGTTACTCGACGGTGCGGCAGCTCAATCAGCCCCAGCATTTT
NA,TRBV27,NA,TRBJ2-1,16,CASSKIRAASYNEQFF,TGTGCCAGCAGTAAAATACGCGCGGCCTCCTACAATGAGCAGTTCTTC
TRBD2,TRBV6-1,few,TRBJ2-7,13,CASSEFRGGEQYF,TGTGCCAGCAGTGAGTTCCGGGGGGGCGAGCAGTACTTC
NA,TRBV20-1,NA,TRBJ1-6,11,CSAEGDSPLHF,TGCAGTGCTGAAGGGGATTCACCCCTCCACTTT
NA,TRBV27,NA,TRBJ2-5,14,CASSYRGGGETQYF,TGTGCCAGCAGTTACAGGGGCGGGGGAGAGACCCAGTACTTC
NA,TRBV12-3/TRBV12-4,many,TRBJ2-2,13,CASSRRNTGELFF,TGTGCCAGCAGTCGCAGGAACACCGGGGAGCTGTTTTTT
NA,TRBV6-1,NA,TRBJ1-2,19,CASSRRYRRTEGRNYGYTF,TGTGCCAGCAGCCGTCGCTATCGTCGGACAGAGGGAAGGAACTATGGCTACACCTTC
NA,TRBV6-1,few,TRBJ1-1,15,CASSLTGTPWEGAFF,TGTGCCAGCAGCCTCACCGGGACACCCTGGGAGGGAGCTTTCTTT
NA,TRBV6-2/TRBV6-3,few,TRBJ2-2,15,CASRPKGVNTGELFF,TGTGCCAGCAGACCTAAGGGAGTGAACACCGGGGAGCTGTTTTTT
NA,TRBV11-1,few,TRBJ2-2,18,CASSALRGTALDTGELFF,TGTGCCAGCAGCGCCTTAAGGGGGACGGCGCTAGACACCGGGGAGCTGTTTTTT
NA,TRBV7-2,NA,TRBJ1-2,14,CASSSPRGVAGYTF,TGTGCCAGCAGCTCCCCTCGGGGGGTCGCCGGCTACACCTTC
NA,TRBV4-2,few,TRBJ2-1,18,CASSQEFSPGLSYNEQFF,TGTGCCAGCAGCCAAGAATTTTCCCCAGGGCTATCCTACAATGAGCAGTTCTTC
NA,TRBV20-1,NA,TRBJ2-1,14,CSARGEGGPNEQFF,TGCAGTGCTAGAGGAGAGGGGGGGCCCAATGAGCAGTTCTTC
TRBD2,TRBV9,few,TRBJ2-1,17,CASSVAASGRGSDEQFF,TGTGCCAGCAGCGTAGCTGCTAGCGGGAGGGGGAGCGATGAGCAGTTCTTC
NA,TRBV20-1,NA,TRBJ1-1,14,CSANRGSRHTEAFF,TGCAGTGCAAACCGGGGGAGTAGGCACACTGAAGCTTTCTTT
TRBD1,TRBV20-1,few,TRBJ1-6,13,CSAGEDRGSPLHF,TGCAGTGCTGGGGAGGACAGGGGTTCACCCCTCCACTTT
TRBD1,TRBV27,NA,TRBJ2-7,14,CASRNRDRGYEQYF,TGTGCCAGCAGAAACCGGGACAGGGGCTACGAGCAGTACTTC